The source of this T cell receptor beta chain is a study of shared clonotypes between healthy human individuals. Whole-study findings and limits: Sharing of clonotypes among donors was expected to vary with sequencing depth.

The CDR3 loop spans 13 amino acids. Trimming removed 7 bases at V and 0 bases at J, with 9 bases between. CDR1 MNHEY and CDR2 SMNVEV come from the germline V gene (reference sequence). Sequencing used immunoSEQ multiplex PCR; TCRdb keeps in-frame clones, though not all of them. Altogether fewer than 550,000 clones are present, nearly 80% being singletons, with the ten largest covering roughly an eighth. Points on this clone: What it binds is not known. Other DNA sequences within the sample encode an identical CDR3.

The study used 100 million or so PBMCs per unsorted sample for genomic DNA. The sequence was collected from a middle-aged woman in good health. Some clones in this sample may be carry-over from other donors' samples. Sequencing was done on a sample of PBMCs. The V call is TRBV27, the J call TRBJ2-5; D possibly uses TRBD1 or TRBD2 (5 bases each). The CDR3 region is CASTGRNQETQYF. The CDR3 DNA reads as TGTGCCAGCACGGGACGGAACCAAGAGACCCAGTACTTC.